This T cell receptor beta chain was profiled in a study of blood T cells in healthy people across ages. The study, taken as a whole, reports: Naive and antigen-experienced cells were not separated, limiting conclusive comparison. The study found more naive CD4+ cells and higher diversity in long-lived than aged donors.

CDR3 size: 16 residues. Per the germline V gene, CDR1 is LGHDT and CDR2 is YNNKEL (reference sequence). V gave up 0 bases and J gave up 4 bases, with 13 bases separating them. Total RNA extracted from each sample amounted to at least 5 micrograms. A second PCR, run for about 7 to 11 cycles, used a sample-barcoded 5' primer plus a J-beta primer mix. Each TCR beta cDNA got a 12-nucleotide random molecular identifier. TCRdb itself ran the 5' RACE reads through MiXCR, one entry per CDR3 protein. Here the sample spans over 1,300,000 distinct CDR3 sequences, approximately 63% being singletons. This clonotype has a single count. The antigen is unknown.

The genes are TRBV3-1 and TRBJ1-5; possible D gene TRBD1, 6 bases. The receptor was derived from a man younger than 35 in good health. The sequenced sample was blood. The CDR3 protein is CASSQDNRAPNQPQHF. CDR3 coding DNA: TGTGCCAGCAGCCAAGACAACAGGGCGCCGAATCAGCCCCAGCATTTT.